A selection of T cell receptor beta chains follows, all from one sample in a study of shared clonotypes between healthy human individuals. Repertoires were generated with immunoSEQ multiplex PCR, while TCRdb's copy carries only in-frame clones and drops some. The sample records 2 million to 2.5 million clones, 90% to 95% being singletons. The specimen sequenced was naive CD4+ T cells from PBMCs. These receptors were obtained from a man between 18 and 35 years old in good health. Some clones in this sample may be carry-over from other donors' samples. The CDR3 runs from the conserved cysteine through the conserved F or W. The D gene is left open where the match is weak. Clone size is stated in some rows and not others, as once, few, many or a class when expanded.

j_call v_call d_call clone_size cdr3_aa cdr3_nt
TRBJ2-3 TRBV7-7 TRBD2 NA CASSQTSGRAVDTQYF TGTGCCAGCAGCCAGACCAGCGGGAGGGCCGTAGATACGCAGTATTTT
TRBJ2-1 TRBV6-5 NA NA CASSYSPTAPQFF TGTGCCAGCAGTTACTCACCGACAGCCCCCCAGTTCTTC
TRBJ2-6 TRBV7-9 NA NA CASSFTGSGANVLTF TGTGCCAGCAGCTTCACAGGTTCCGGGGCCAACGTCCTGACTTTC
TRBJ2-7 TRBV11-2 TRBD1 NA CASELQGQSYYEQYF TGTGCCAGCGAATTACAGGGGCAAAGCTACTACGAGCAGTACTTC
TRBJ1-5 TRBV6-6 NA once CASTDRRNQPQHF TGTGCCAGCACCGACAGGAGAAATCAGCCCCAGCATTTT
TRBJ1-2 TRBV6-5 NA NA CASSYSKGWGAIGYTF TGTGCCAGCAGTTACTCGAAAGGCTGGGGGGCAATAGGCTACACCTTC
TRBJ2-7 TRBV28 TRBD2 NA CASSSPAGGVYEQYF TGTGCCAGCAGTTCCCCCGCGGGAGGCGTTTACGAGCAGTACTTC
TRBJ1-5 TRBV15 NA once CATSRDGSRLGAPQHF TGTGCCACCAGCAGAGATGGAAGTAGGCTAGGGGCGCCCCAGCATTTT
TRBJ2-7 TRBV4-1 NA NA CASSQAPSVAYEQYF TGCGCCAGCAGCCAGGCTCCTAGCGTTGCCTACGAGCAGTACTTC
TRBJ2-6 TRBV2 NA NA CASSELTPRAGANVLTF TGTGCCAGCAGTGAATTGACCCCGAGGGCTGGGGCCAACGTCCTGACTTTC
TRBJ2-1 TRBV29-1 NA NA CSVVLGTQFF TGCAGCGTTGTCCTCGGGACGCAGTTCTTC
TRBJ1-1 TRBV5-1 TRBD1 once CASSSTPGGTEAFF TGCGCCAGCAGCTCCACCCCAGGGGGGACTGAAGCTTTCTTT
TRBJ2-7 TRBV28 TRBD2 NA CASSPGTRGGEQYF TGTGCCAGCAGTCCTGGGACTAGGGGTGGCGAGCAGTACTTC
TRBJ2-6 TRBV7-2 TRBD1 NA CASSTRTGTGSSGANVLTF TGTGCCAGCAGCACGCGGACCGGGACAGGGAGCTCTGGGGCCAACGTCCTGACTTTC
TRBJ1-1 TRBV29-1 NA NA CSVGRSGTEAFF TGCAGCGTTGGAAGGTCCGGCACTGAAGCTTTCTTT
TRBJ2-7 TRBV6-1 TRBD2 NA CASSGSSGLAEMYEQYF TGTGCCAGCAGTGGATCCTCGGGACTAGCGGAGATGTACGAGCAGTACTTC
TRBJ2-1 TRBV27 TRBD2 NA CASSWLAGEEEQFF TGTGCCAGCAGTTGGCTAGCGGGAGAAGAGGAGCAGTTCTTC
TRBJ2-7 TRBV28 TRBD2 once CASSSSGLAGAYEQYF TGTGCCAGCAGTTCCTCGGGACTAGCGGGAGCCTACGAGCAGTACTTC
TRBJ2-7 TRBV5-3 TRBD1 NA CARSLTLGSGTGSGPYEQYF TGTGCCAGAAGCTTGACCTTGGGCTCCGGGACAGGTTCTGGGCCCTACGAGCAGTACTTC
TRBJ1-5 TRBV5-6 TRBD1 NA CASSLEGRGLEQPQHF TGTGCCAGCAGCTTGGAGGGCAGGGGGCTAGAACAGCCCCAGCATTTT
TRBJ2-3 TRBV29-1 NA NA CSVELGQGADTQYF TGCAGCGTTGAATTGGGGCAGGGAGCAGATACGCAGTATTTT
TRBJ1-5 TRBV28 TRBD1 NA CASSFLQGSQPQHF TGTGCCAGCAGTTTCTTACAGGGGAGTCAGCCCCAGCATTTT
TRBJ1-2 TRBV15 TRBD1 once CATSRGQVEYGYTF TGTGCCACCAGCAGGGGACAGGTGGAATATGGCTACACCTTC
TRBJ2-7 TRBV27 NA NA CASSYFPRISWYEQYF TGTGCCAGCAGTTACTTCCCCCGGATTTCTTGGTACGAGCAGTACTTC
TRBJ1-3 TRBV19 TRBD1 NA CASSTTGAGNTIYF TGTGCCAGTAGTACGACAGGGGCTGGAAACACCATATATTTT
TRBJ2-1 TRBV9 TRBD1 NA CASSVVGGASYNEQFF TGTGCCAGCAGCGTAGTAGGGGGCGCTTCCTACAATGAGCAGTTCTTC
TRBJ1-1 TRBV18 NA NA CASSPRTDTEAFF TGTGCCAGCTCACCCAGGACGGACACTGAAGCTTTCTTT
TRBJ2-1 TRBV28 TRBD2 once CASIGRVDEQFF TGTGCCAGCATAGGGAGGGTCGATGAGCAGTTCTTC
TRBJ2-1 TRBV4-3 TRBD2 once CASSQDPGLAGIF TGCGCCAGCAGCCAAGATCCGGGACTAGCGGGGATCTTC
TRBJ2-5 TRBV5-1 NA NA CASSSTQYQETQYF TGCGCCAGCAGCTCAACCCAGTACCAAGAGACCCAGTACTTC
TRBJ1-1 TRBV28 TRBD1 NA CASSRTQGDTEAFF TGTGCCAGCAGTCGAACTCAGGGGGACACTGAAGCTTTCTTT
TRBJ1-3 TRBV18 TRBD1 NA CASSPAGGTSGNTIYF TGTGCCAGCTCACCGGCAGGGGGCACGTCTGGAAACACCATATATTTT
TRBJ2-7 TRBV5-1 NA NA CASSLGALYEQYF TGCGCCAGCAGCTTGGGTGCTTTATACGAGCAGTACTTC
TRBJ2-3 TRBV7-3 NA NA CASSVSQGPGDTQYF TGTGCCAGCAGCGTTTCACAGGGCCCGGGAGATACGCAGTATTTT
TRBJ2-1 TRBV27 NA NA CASSLGAVRYNEQFF TGTGCCAGCAGTTTAGGGGCCGTACGGTACAATGAGCAGTTCTTC
TRBJ2-7 TRBV18 NA NA CASSPRTYEQYF TGTGCCAGCTCACCACGGACCTACGAGCAGTACTTC
TRBJ2-7 TRBV27 TRBD2 NA CASSFSASSGGPYEQYF TGTGCCAGCAGTTTCTCAGCCTCTAGCGGGGGTCCCTACGAGCAGTACTTC
TRBJ2-7 TRBV27 NA NA CASSPGTWSSYEQYF TGTGCCAGCAGTCCCGGGACTTGGTCTTCCTACGAGCAGTACTTC
TRBJ2-1 TRBV11-2 TRBD1 NA CASSLVGGQGRDEQFF TGTGCCAGCAGCTTAGTCGGGGGACAGGGCCGGGATGAGCAGTTCTTC
TRBJ1-2 TRBV27 TRBD1 few CASRPTGASGYTF TGTGCCAGCAGACCGACAGGGGCTTCGGGCTACACCTTC
TRBJ1-2 TRBV7-9 NA NA CASSPVLGADYGYTF TGTGCCAGCAGCCCCGTCCTGGGGGCCGACTATGGCTACACCTTC
TRBJ2-1 TRBV4-1 TRBD2 NA CASSQPGTSGPLGEQFF TGCGCCAGCAGCCAACCTGGGACTAGCGGCCCACTGGGGGAGCAGTTCTTC
TRBJ2-4 TRBV7-9 NA NA CASSLFTGAKNIQYF TGTGCCAGCAGCTTATTTACAGGGGCCAAAAACATTCAGTACTTC
TRBJ2-4 TRBV5-1 NA NA CASSLAGASTKNIQYF TGCGCCAGCAGCTTGGCCGGGGCTTCGACCAAAAACATTCAGTACTTC
TRBJ2-3 TRBV19 NA NA CASSPPGVSTDTQYF TGTGCCAGTAGTCCCCCTGGCGTCAGCACAGATACGCAGTATTTT
TRBJ2-7 TRBV11-2 NA once CASSATGFYEQYF TGTGCCAGCAGCGCCACAGGGTTCTACGAGCAGTACTTC